Listed below are T cell receptor beta chains from one sample, sequenced in a study of cytomegalovirus exposure and HLA in healthy donors. The protocol was immunoSEQ multiplex PCR, while the TCRdb copy is restricted to in-frame clones and leaves out a portion. The sample consists of 150,000 to 200,000 clones, nearly 80% of them appearing once. Sequencing was performed on PBMCs. The source of these receptors is a man aged 50 or older in good health and CMV-seropositive. CDR3s include the opening cysteine and the closing phenylalanine or tryptophan. The D gene is left open where the match is weak. Rows may omit the clone size; those that give it use once, few, many or a size class.

J | D | V | size | DNA | CDR3
TRBJ2-2 | TRBD1 | TRBV11-2 | - | TGTGCCAGCAGAGACCGACAGGGGGCCCCGAACACCGGGGAGCTGTTTTTT | CASRDRQGAPNTGELFF
TRBJ1-5 | - | TRBV7-8 | - | TGTGCCAGCAGCTTAGGTCCGGGAAGCAATCAGCCCCAGCATTTT | CASSLGPGSNQPQHF
TRBJ1-1 | - | TRBV13 | once | TGTGCCAGCAGCCCCTCGGGGGGGCGGGCTTTCTTT | CASSPSGGRAFF
TRBJ2-7 | TRBD2 | TRBV28 | few | TGTGCCAGCAGCACAACTAGCGGGGCTCCGGGGCGAGAGCAGTACTTC | CASSTTSGAPGREQYF
TRBJ2-1 | - | TRBV5-8 | - | TGTGCCAGCAGCTTGGTGGGACACAACTACAATGAGCAGTTCTTC | CASSLVGHNYNEQFF
TRBJ1-5 | TRBD1 | TRBV5-6 | - | TGTGCCAGCAGCCTAGGGACAGGGGTCAATCAGCCCCAGCATTTT | CASSLGTGVNQPQHF
TRBJ1-6 | - | TRBV11-2 | - | TGTGCCAGCAGCAATCCGGGACACATTTCACCCCTCCACTTT | CASSNPGHISPLHF
TRBJ1-2 | - | TRBV5-4 | - | TGTGCCAGCAGCTTGGGTCAGTGGCTGATGGGCTACACCTTC | CASSLGQWLMGYTF
TRBJ2-1 | - | TRBV29-1 | - | TGCAGCGCCACAGGGACCTCTGCCTCTGGGGAATTCTTC | CSATGTSASGEFF
TRBJ2-1 | - | TRBV6-1 | - | TGTGCCAGCAGTGATGTAGGGAGGTACAATGAGCAGTTCTTC | CASSDVGRYNEQFF
TRBJ1-2 | - | TRBV27 | - | TGTGCCAGCAGTTTAGGCGGTGCGAGAGGCTACACCTTC | CASSLGGARGYTF
TRBJ1-6 | TRBD1 | TRBV5-4 | - | TGTGCCAGCAGCTATAACCCAGGGGGCGTTTCACCCCTCCACTTT | CASSYNPGGVSPLHF
TRBJ1-4 | TRBD1 | TRBV28 | - | TGTGCCAGCAGAGAGGACAGGGTGACCCCAACTAATGAAAAACTGTTTTTT | CASREDRVTPTNEKLFF
TRBJ2-2 | TRBD2 | TRBV5-1 | - | TGCGCCAGCAGCTCCGGTAGCGGGGGAGTAAGCACCGGGGAGCTGTTTTTT | CASSSGSGGVSTGELFF
TRBJ2-2 | - | TRBV11-2 | - | TGTGCCAGCAGCTTAGTACAGGGCACCGGGGAGCTGTTTTTT | CASSLVQGTGELFF
TRBJ1-1 | TRBD1 | TRBV27 | - | TGTGCCAGCAGTTTATTTCCCAGGGGGCTTCTGATGAACACTGAAGCTTTCTTT | CASSLFPRGLLMNTEAFF
TRBJ1-2 | - | TRBV1 | - | TGCACCAGCAGCCAAGAGGGGGGGCGATGCTATGGCTACACCTTC | CTSSQEGGRCYGYTF
TRBJ2-3 | TRBD2 | TRBV7-8 | once | TGTGCCAGCAGCTCGCTCGGACTAGCGGGGGGCCCCGATACGCAGTATTTT | CASSSLGLAGGPDTQYF
TRBJ2-1 | - | TRBV15 | - | TGTGCCACCAGCCGGGATCAAAACTCCTACAATGAGCAGTTCTTC | CATSRDQNSYNEQFF
TRBJ1-2 | - | TRBV5-4 | few | TGTGCCAGCAGCTTGGATCAGGGGCGGCTCTATGGCTACACCTTC | CASSLDQGRLYGYTF
TRBJ2-1 | TRBD1 | TRBV2 | - | TGTGCCAGCAGTGATGAGGGGGCGATAGGCAATGAGCAGTTCTTC | CASSDEGAIGNEQFF
TRBJ1-3 | - | TRBV5-1 | - | TGCGCCAGCAGCTTGGCAACAGGTTCTGCCGGAAACACCATATATTTT | CASSLATGSAGNTIYF
TRBJ2-3 | - | TRBV27 | - | TGTGCCAGCAGGGACAGTAACACAGATACGCAGTATTTT | CASRDSNTDTQYF
TRBJ2-5 | TRBD1 | TRBV5-1 | - | TGCGCCAGCAGCTCGACAGGGCTCCAAGAGACCCAGTACTTC | CASSSTGLQETQYF
TRBJ2-7 | TRBD1 | TRBV6-1 | - | TGTGCCCTAGGGGGCAGTTCCTACGAGCAGTACTTC | CALGGSSYEQYF
TRBJ1-2 | - | TRBV10-3 | - | TGTGCCATCAGTATGAGCAACTATGGCTACACCTTC | CAISMSNYGYTF
TRBJ2-7 | TRBD2 | TRBV4-2 | - | TGTGCCAGCAGTCCACTAGCGGCAGGGGAGCAGTACTTC | CASSPLAAGEQYF
TRBJ1-2 | - | TRBV29-1 | - | TGCAGCGTTGAAGTTCGGTCTTCTAACTATGGCTACACCTTC | CSVEVRSSNYGYTF
TRBJ1-1 | - | TRBV2 | - | TGTGCCAGCACCACTAATAAAATCGACACTGAAGCTTTCTTT | CASTTNKIDTEAFF
TRBJ2-1 | TRBD1 | TRBV19 | - | TGTGCCAGTAGCTCAAGATCCCGACAGGGGGCCGGCTCCTACAATGAGCAGTTCTTC | CASSSRSRQGAGSYNEQFF
TRBJ1-6 | TRBD1 | TRBV14 | few | TGTGCCAGCAGCCCCCAGACAGGGAATTCACCCCTCCACTTT | CASSPQTGNSPLHF
TRBJ2-7 | - | TRBV15 | once | TGTGCCACCAGCCCCCGACAGTCAAACTACGAGCAGTACTTC | CATSPRQSNYEQYF
TRBJ1-4 | TRBD1 | TRBV2 | - | TGTGCCAGCAGGACTCAGGGGGCGCAAGAAAAACTGTTTTTT | CASRTQGAQEKLFF
TRBJ1-4 | - | TRBV5-1 | - | TGCGCCAGCGGGACCACCGGGACACCCTCTGAAAAACTGTTTTTT | CASGTTGTPSEKLFF
TRBJ1-6 | TRBD1 | TRBV5-1 | - | TGCGCCAGCAGCTTAGCCGGGACAGTGGATCAATCACCCCTCCACTTT | CASSLAGTVDQSPLHF
TRBJ2-1 | - | TRBV5-1 | - | TGCGCCAGCAGCGGAGACGGTGGAGCCTACAATGAGCAGTTCTTC | CASSGDGGAYNEQFF
TRBJ1-2 | - | TRBV6-4 | - | TGTGCCAGCAGTACCCCAGGCTCAGGCTACACCTTC | CASSTPGSGYTF
TRBJ2-7 | - | TRBV19 | - | TGTGCCAGTAGTATCAACTCGGCACGGGAAGAGCAGTACTTC | CASSINSAREEQYF
TRBJ1-5 | TRBD1 | TRBV28 | few | TGTGCCAGCAGAGGGTCGGCAGGGGGGCAGCCCCAGCATTTT | CASRGSAGGQPQHF
TRBJ2-7 | TRBD1 | TRBV11-2 | few | TGTGCCAGCATCAAGGCGGGACAGGCGACCACCGAGCAGTACTTC | CASIKAGQATTEQYF
TRBJ2-1 | TRBD2 | TRBV28 | - | TGTGCCAGCAGCTGGACTAGCGGGGCGCGGGGAGATGAGCAGTTCTTC | CASSWTSGARGDEQFF
TRBJ1-2 | - | TRBV6-1 | - | TGTGCCAGCAGTGATCGTTGGCAGGGTGAAGGCTACACCTTC | CASSDRWQGEGYTF
TRBJ2-7 | - | TRBV4-1 | - | TGCGCCAGCAGCCAGGTCAGGACTCGCCCCTACGAGCAGTACTTC | CASSQVRTRPYEQYF
TRBJ1-2 | - | TRBV5-1 | - | TGCGCCAGCAGCTTGGACCTAAACGGCTACACCTTC | CASSLDLNGYTF
TRBJ1-6 | TRBD1 | TRBV27 | - | TGTGCCAGCAGTACCCTACAGGGGTATAATTCACCCCTCCACTTT | CASSTLQGYNSPLHF
TRBJ2-5 | TRBD1 | TRBV6-7 | few | TGTGCCAGCAAGGGGGACGACAGGGGCCCCCAAGAGACCCAGTACTTC | CASKGDDRGPQETQYF
TRBJ1-1 | TRBD1 | TRBV30 | - | TGTGCCTGGAGTGGTCAGGGGGCAACTGAAGCTTTCTTT | CAWSGQGATEAFF
TRBJ1-6 | - | TRBV25-1 | - | TGTGCCAGCAGTGACTCGGGGGGCTCCTATAATTCACCCCTCCACTTT | CASSDSGGSYNSPLHF
TRBJ2-1 | TRBD1 | TRBV5-1 | - | TGCGCCAGCAGCCTCACAGGGGCAGGTGAGCAGTTCTTC | CASSLTGAGEQFF
TRBJ2-7 | - | TRBV28 | - | TGTGCCAGCAGTTTTTCACGGCTCGGAGGGTACGAGCAGTACTTC | CASSFSRLGGYEQYF
TRBJ2-7 | TRBD1 | TRBV9 | - | TGTGCCAGCAGCGTAGATCCGGACAGGGAACCCTACGAGCAGTACTTC | CASSVDPDREPYEQYF
TRBJ2-3 | - | TRBV7-2 | once | TGTGCCAGCAGCTTAGGCGTGATTAGCACAGATACGCAGTATTTT | CASSLGVISTDTQYF
TRBJ1-2 | - | TRBV5-6 | - | TGTGCCAGCAGCCCACAGGGTTCTGGCTACACCTTC | CASSPQGSGYTF
TRBJ1-2 | TRBD1 | TRBV29-1 | - | TGCAGCGTGGGGACAGGGGTTGGCTACACCTTC | CSVGTGVGYTF